This T cell receptor (beta chain) came from a study of vaccination effects on CD4 cells after COVID-19 (dated by TCRdb to the early 2020s). Looking at the study overall: In the ViraFEST assay, PBMC were stimulated with viral peptide pools, and TCR sequencing was then used to find antigen-specific CD4+ T cell clonotypes based on their expansion. Across the study, the median time from the second dose to post-vaccine sampling was 72 days (range 14 to 241). Each well held fewer than 2.5 million PBMC cultured in IMDM containing around 5.1% human AB serum, 8.5 to 10 IU/ml IL-2 and gentamicin, along with around 9.4 ug/ml peptides. SARS-CoV-2 spike-specific CD4+ TCR repertoires from before and after mRNA vaccination were compared in COVID-19 convalescent patients and in infection-naive vaccine recipients. The full study included approximately nine COVID-19 convalescent patients and a few SARS-CoV-2-naive healthy vaccine recipients. Cultures from other donors in the study were sequenced using the Oncomine TCR Beta short-read assay on an Illumina iSeq 100.

After less than eleven days of culture, CD4+ T cells were isolated with the EasySep CD4+ T cell isolation kit. Participants received two doses of either the BNT162b2 or the mRNA-1273 mRNA SARS-CoV-2 vaccine. The absence of prior SARS-CoV-2 infection in healthy vaccine recipients was confirmed by negative nucleocapsid antibodies before and after vaccination. Half of the culture medium was replaced with fresh IL-2-containing medium on days 3 and 7. Each peptide stimulation condition was cultured in triplicate wells unless otherwise noted. PBMC were separated from whole blood using Ficoll-Paque Plus gradient centrifugation and were then either cryopreserved at -140C or used fresh. The QIAamp micro DNA kit was used to extract genomic DNA from the cultured CD4+ T cells. Points the paper makes about the study in general: The study was limited by a small number of convalescent patients and lacked early post-infection timepoints. Among healthy vaccine recipients, nearly all vaccine-induced clones were SARS-CoV-2 mono-reactive, and only 1 of 255 was cross-reactive with common cold coronaviruses. Clones induced by infection and clones induced by vaccination both contracted markedly at late timepoints after vaccination, which fits with T cell responses waning over time.

Clipping removes 9 bases from V and 0 bases from J, with 12 as the unmatched junction base count. Including cysteine and phenylalanine, the CDR3 has 16 amino acids. The DNA shown is the 48-base CDR3, in frame from base 1. From a lookup of the germline V gene (reference sequence), CDR1 and CDR2 are LNHDA and SQIVND. Library method: the immunoSEQ multiplex PCR assay. DNA from the cultured, isolated CD4+ T cells was subjected to TCR beta CDR3 sequencing. Regarding the original processing steps: Non-productive TCR sequences were removed, reads were trimmed to the CDR3 region, and CDR3s of at least 7 amino acids were retained. The MANAFEST web app was used to identify antigen-specific clonotypes by comparing expansion in peptide wells with expansion in reference cultures. For clones to be considered positive, expansion at FDR<0.05 versus reference and all other wells, an odds ratio above 5, and a frequency above 0.1% in two replicate wells were required. A clonotype was defined as cross-reactive if the clonotype was significantly expanded both in SARS-CoV-2 spike wells and in at least one common cold coronavirus spike condition. Using the stringdist R package, CDR3 similarity was measured by Levenshtein distance, and unrooted trees were constructed with ape in R 3.6.1. Drawn from immuneACCESS, this table holds only the in-frame rearrangements with V and J called that TCRdb kept. Clones are partly lost; checked studies trace under half to an unresolved V gene and leave the rest unexplained. Clone size and the V and J calls come from that table; the DNA yielded D and trimming. Across this sample there are tens of thousands of clones, with 74% seen only once. The biggest ten clones account for 2.2% of the sample.

In its sample, this clone was seen once. The target of this receptor is not known. Base quality data are lacking; no much larger clone is found one base away. Recombination linked TRBV19 to TRBJ2-3, with 7 middle bases fitting TRBD1. This clonotype was sampled from a human donor who received a COVID-19 vaccine. Material: CD4+ T cells from PBMCs cultured without peptide, obtained after COVID-19 vaccination. The DNA sequence reads TGTGCCAGCAAAGACAGGGCTCGCTCTAGCACAGATACGCAGTATTTT. Translated, it gives CASKDRARSSTDTQYF.